The T cell receptor (beta chain) described here comes from a study of vaccination and CD4 T cells after COVID-19. Study-level information: Cells received overlapping spike peptides from SARS-CoV-2, HCoV-NL63, HCoV-OC43 and HCoV-229E as stimulation.

Documented treatment: approximately nine-day PBMC culture with coronavirus spike peptide pools or control peptides (ViraFEST assay). By negative selection, CD4+ T cells were isolated once culture had run for nine to eleven days. Remarks on this clonotype: Antigen: not known.

The Oncomine TCR Beta short-read assay sequenced DNA from cultured CD4+ T cells. One entry per CDR3 protein, called by TCRdb with MiXCR from the PCR reads. This table has 20,000 or so distinct CDR3 sequences, under 60% appearing once. Findings and limits, study-wide: A median approximately 83% of convalescent patients' SARS-CoV-2-reactive clones emerged only after vaccination. Median SARS-CoV-2-reactive clonotype numbers rose nonsignificantly, roughly 21 to 38.

The V end lost 5 bases, the J end lost 6 bases, and 17 bases lay between the germline ends. The length of the CDR3 is 13 residues. The germline V gene encodes CDR1 DFQATT and CDR2 SNEGSKA (reference sequence). The material sequenced was CD4+ T cells from blood, cultured in vitro, taken after SARS-CoV-2 vaccination. This sequence joins TRBV20-1 and TRBJ2-7; no firm D call. This TCR derives from a human donor who had recovered from COVID-19. The CDR3 nucleotides are TGCAGTGCTGGCCGTTTGGAACTGTTCGAGCAGTACTTC. Amino acid sequence: CSAGRLELFEQYF.